Presented here are 5 T cell receptor beta chains from one specimen sequenced in a study of blood T cell repertoires in COVID-19. This table comes from immunoSEQ multiplex PCR, and its TCRdb copy is limited to in-frame clones, with some not included. The sample lists tens of thousands of clones, approximately 84% seen once, with over 2% in the top ten. Sequencing was carried out using peripheral blood. The receptors derive from a man aged 50 to 60 with acute or convalescent COVID-19.

The chain employs TRBV13 and TRBJ1-1; TRBD1 matches 8 bases. This CDR3 contains 13 residues. Germline CDR1 reads PRHDT; CDR2 reads FYEKMQ (reference sequence). The ends lost 5 bases at V and 8 bases at J; junction bases unmatched: 7. The CDR3 DNA reads TGTGCCAGCAGCACTCACAGGGGGATCGAAGCTTTCTTT. Its translation is CASSTHRGIEAFF.

The chain combines TRBV27 with TRBJ1-5; tentative D call: TRBD1 (6 bases). Germline V gives CDR1 MNHEY, CDR2 SMNVEV (reference sequence). Deletions cut 4 bases from V and 0 bases from J, with 10 bases between. This CDR3 is built from 15 residues. In DNA, the CDR3 is TGTGCCAGCAGTTGGGGGACAAATAGCAATCAGCCCCAGCATTTT. Amino acids: CASSWGTNSNQPQHF.

The CDR3 sequence: CASSGGGNQETQYF. The CDR3 coding sequence is TGTGCCAGCAGCGGCGGGGGGAACCAAGAGACCCAGTACTTC. This chain uses TRBV3-1 (or the pseudogene TRBV3-2) with TRBJ2-5; 8 bases are shared with TRBD2. The CDR3 is 14 residues long. Per germline, CDR1 LGHDT and CDR2 YNNKEL (reference sequence). Germline trimming cut 5 bases from V and 0 bases from J; bases unmatched to any gene: 2.

This chain joins TRBV16 and TRBJ1-1, with TRBD1 matching over 7 bases. The J segment lost 3 bases and the V segment lost 5 bases, leaving 6 bases of the junction unmatched. Germline assignment: CDR1 KGHSY and CDR2 FQNENV. The CDR3 spans 14 residues. The DNA of the CDR3 is TGTGCCAGCAGCGGGGACAGTTTGTACACTGAAGCTTTCTTT. Translated, it gives CASSGDSLYTEAFF.

The chain carries TRBV9 and TRBJ1-1, with D perhaps matching TRBD1 (5 bases). CDR1 and CDR2 from the germline V gene are SGDLS and YYNGEE. The CDR3 length is 13 residues. V lost 1 base to trimming and J lost 8 bases, with 12 bases between them. The chain's CDR3 is CASSVLGEGEAFF. For the CDR3, the DNA is TGTGCCAGCAGCGTATTGGGGGAGGGAGAAGCTTTCTTT.